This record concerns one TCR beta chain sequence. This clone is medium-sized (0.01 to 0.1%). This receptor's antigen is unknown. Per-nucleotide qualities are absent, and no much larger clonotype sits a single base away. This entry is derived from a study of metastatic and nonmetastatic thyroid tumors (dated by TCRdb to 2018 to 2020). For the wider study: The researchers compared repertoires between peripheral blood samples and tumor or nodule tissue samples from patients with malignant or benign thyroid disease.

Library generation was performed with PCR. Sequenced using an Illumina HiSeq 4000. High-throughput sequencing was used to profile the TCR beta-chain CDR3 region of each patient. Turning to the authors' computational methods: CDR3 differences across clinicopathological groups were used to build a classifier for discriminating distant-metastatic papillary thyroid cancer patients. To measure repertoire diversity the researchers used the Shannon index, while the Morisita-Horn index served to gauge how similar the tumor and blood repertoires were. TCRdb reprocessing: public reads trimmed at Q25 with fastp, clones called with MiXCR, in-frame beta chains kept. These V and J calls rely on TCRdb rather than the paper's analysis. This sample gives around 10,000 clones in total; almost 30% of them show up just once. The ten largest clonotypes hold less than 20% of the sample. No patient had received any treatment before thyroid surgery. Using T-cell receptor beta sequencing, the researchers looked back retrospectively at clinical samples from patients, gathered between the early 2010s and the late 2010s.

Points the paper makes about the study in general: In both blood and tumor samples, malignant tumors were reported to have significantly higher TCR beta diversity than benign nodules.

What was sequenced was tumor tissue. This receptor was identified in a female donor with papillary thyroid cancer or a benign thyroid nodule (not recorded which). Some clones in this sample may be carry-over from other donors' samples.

The encoded CDR3 is CSARDRRVAARAGELFF. The DNA sequence reads TGCAGTGCTAGAGATAGGAGGGTAGCGGCTCGCGCCGGGGAGCTGTTTTTT. Here the chain combines TRBV20-1 and TRBJ2-2, and TRBD2 may be the D gene, going by 6 matching bases. From cysteine to phenylalanine, the CDR3 is 17 amino acids long. The kept DNA is CDR3 alone, 51 bases in frame from the first base. CDR1 DFQATT and CDR2 SNEGSKA were looked up in the germline V gene (reference sequence). V lost 0 bases and J lost 6 bases; the stretch between them is 20 bases long.